These 25 T cell receptor beta chains were all obtained from the same sample, sequenced in a study of cytomegalovirus exposure and HLA in healthy donors. The table came from immunoSEQ multiplex PCR; TCRdb's copy has only in-frame clones and leaves some out. The repertoire holds roughly 200,000 clones, about 81% seen once, with about 1.2% in the top ten. Sequenced sample: PBMCs. Source of these receptors: a woman aged 30 to 39 in good health and CMV-seronegative.

The chain carries TRBV15 and TRBJ1-1; 9 positions agree with TRBD1. Per the germline V gene, CDR1 is LNHNV and CDR2 is YYDKDF (reference sequence). The CDR3 consists of 15 residues. V gave up 1 base and J gave up 4 bases; unmatched junction bases: 4. The CDR3 spells CATSRAGQGGTEAFF. The CDR3 DNA reads as TGTGCCACCAGCAGAGCGGGACAGGGCGGCACTGAAGCTTTCTTT.

The chain links TRBV11-2 to TRBJ2-2, with 12 bases matching TRBD1. The CDR3 runs 15 residues. Germline V gives CDR1 SGHAT, CDR2 FQNNGV. V lost 5 bases, J lost 6 bases, and 4 bases stayed unmatched. CDR3 sequence reads: CASSRDRGLPGELFF. CDR3 DNA: TGTGCCAGCAGCCGGGACAGGGGGCTACCCGGGGAGCTGTTTTTT.

The V gene is TRBV7-9, the J gene TRBJ2-5; D may be TRBD2 (6 bases). Germline-derived CDR1 and CDR2 are SEHNR and FQNEAQ (reference sequence). V was clipped by 6 bases and J by 5 bases, with 16 bases between them. CDR3 length: 14 residues. The CDR3: CASSHPRRVETQYF. The DNA of the CDR3 is TGTGCCAGCAGTCACCCGCGGAGGGTTGAGACCCAGTACTTC.

The chain combines TRBV7-9 with TRBJ1-3; D ambiguous. The V end lost 8 bases, the J end lost 0 bases, and 11 bases lay between the germline ends. CDR3 length equals 14 residues. In germline, CDR1 is SEHNR, CDR2 FQNEAQ (reference sequence). The CDR3 loop reads CASGSQLSGNTIYF. The DNA for the CDR3 is TGTGCCAGCGGATCACAGCTCTCTGGAAACACCATATATTTT.

The CDR3: CASSFGYEQYF. The CDR3 bases are TGTGCCAGCAGCTTCGGCTACGAGCAGTACTTC. This chain links TRBV5-4 with TRBJ2-7, with D hard to call. CDR3 length: 11 amino acids. The V gene's germline CDR1 is SGHNT and CDR2 YYREEE (reference sequence). V was trimmed by 2 bases and J by 3 bases, leaving 3 bases between them.

The gene calls are TRBV4-1 and TRBJ1-1; TRBD1 matches 8 bases. The V gene's germline CDR1 is MGHRA and CDR2 YSYEKL. V shed 7 bases, J shed 8 bases, and the junction held 9 bases outside the gene matches. The CDR3 extends over 13 amino acids. CDR3 amino acids: CASTSLRGREAFF. The CDR3, as DNA: TGCGCCAGCACCTCCCTCAGGGGGCGGGAAGCTTTCTTT.

The rearrangement links TRBV18 to TRBJ1-5, with D unclear. Germline lookup yields CDR1 KGHSH and CDR2 LQKENI. The V end was cut by 4 bases, the J end by 0 bases, with 13 bases between. The length of the CDR3 is 16 residues. This CDR3 is CASSLETGSSNQPQHF. The CDR3 nucleotides are TGTGCCAGCTCACTAGAGACCGGGAGTAGCAATCAGCCCCAGCATTTT.

This clone is a singleton in its sample. The gene calls are TRBV5-1 and TRBJ2-7; D might be TRBD1 (7 bases). The V gene's germline CDR1 is SGHRS and CDR2 YFSETQ. V was trimmed by 4 bases and J by 1 base, leaving 9 bases between them. CDR3 size: 13 residues. The CDR3 loop is CASSAGGSYEQYF. The DNA of the CDR3 is TGCGCCAGCAGCGCAGGGGGGTCCTACGAGCAGTACTTC.

The chain couples TRBV5-6 to TRBJ2-7; TRBD2 might be the D (7 bases). The V end was cut by 0 bases, the J end by 1 base, with 14 bases between. From germline, CDR1 is SGHDT and CDR2 YYEEEE. CDR3 length: 16 residues. CDR3 sequence reads: CASSLVRGAGSYEQYF. The CDR3, as DNA: TGTGCCAGCAGCTTGGTTCGGGGGGCAGGGTCCTACGAGCAGTACTTC.

This chain links TRBV12-5 with TRBJ1-2; no reliable D call. The CDR3 spans 16 residues. The germline V and J ends were trimmed by 3 bases and 4 bases, with 18 bases remaining between them. Germline assignment: CDR1 LGHNT and CDR2 FRNRAP. CDR3: CASGFPQALSGYGYTF. The CDR3 DNA follows: TGTGCTAGTGGTTTTCCCCAGGCCCTATCCGGCTATGGCTACACCTTC.

This chain links TRBV6-1 with TRBJ1-2; D unclear. The CDR3 runs 12 residues. The V gene's germline CDR1 is MNHNS and CDR2 SASEGT. V dropped 6 bases and J dropped 2 bases, with 7 bases sitting between them. CDR3 sequence: CASRGINYGYTF. The DNA of the CDR3 is TGTGCCAGCAGGGGCATCAACTATGGCTACACCTTC.

V is TRBV6-5 and J is TRBJ1-1; maybe TRBD1 (5 bases). Germline-derived CDR1 and CDR2 are MNHEY and SVGAGI. The CDR3 spans 12 residues. The V gene lost 2 bases and the J gene lost 7 bases, with 8 bases spanning the gap. In nucleotides, the CDR3 is TGTGCCAGCAGTTACGGGGACTTTGAAGCTTTCTTT. Its protein product is CASSYGDFEAFF.

The rearrangement joins TRBV29-1 to TRBJ2-2, with 9 bases that match TRBD1. V shed 7 bases and J 7 bases; nucleotides not matched to a gene: 4. The germline V gene has CDR1 SQVTM and CDR2 ANQGSEA. The CDR3 is made up of 12 amino acids. The CDR3, as DNA: TGCAGCGCCGGACAGGGGAACGGGGAGCTGTTTTTT. This sequence encodes CSAGQGNGELFF.

This clone was seen a handful of times. The rearrangement joins TRBV9 to TRBJ2-3, with 10 bases aligning to TRBD1. This CDR3 contains 14 residues. The V segment lost 7 bases and the J segment 4 bases; nucleotides outside the gene matches: 6. Germline CDR1 reads SGDLS; CDR2 reads YYNGEE. The CDR3: CASGKGQGSDTQYF. The DNA for the CDR3 is TGTGCCAGCGGGAAGGGACAGGGGTCAGATACGCAGTATTTT.

This chain joins TRBV19 and TRBJ2-1, with D tentatively TRBD1 (6 bases). Germline CDR1 LNHDA, CDR2 SQIVND (reference sequence). Trimming cost V 9 bases and J 0 bases, with 12 bases left between them. This CDR3 has 14 residues. CDR3 in amino acids: CASKDSSSYNEQFF. CDR3 DNA sequence: TGTGCCAGCAAGGACAGCAGCTCCTACAATGAGCAGTTCTTC.

This chain joins TRBV7-8 and TRBJ1-2; TRBD1 is a possible D gene (6 bases). The CDR3 length is 13 residues. The V and J ends lost 6 bases and 6 bases respectively, with 14 bases between them. CDR1 and CDR2 (germline): SGHVS, FQNEAQ. The CDR3 loop is CASRLQGTDGYTF. DNA of the CDR3: TGTGCCAGCAGACTACAGGGCACGGATGGCTACACCTTC.

The chain recombines TRBV4-1 with TRBJ2-1; D not certain. Germline CDR1 reads MGHRA; CDR2 reads YSYEKL. V lost 4 bases, J lost 4 bases, and 11 bases lay in between. The CDR3 sequence is 14 residues long. CDR3 nucleotides: TGCGCCAGCAGCCTAAGCCCCGGGTACAATGAGCAGTTCTTC. It is translated as CASSLSPGYNEQFF.

The chain joins TRBV7-3 to TRBJ2-2; D may be TRBD1 (5 bases). The V end lost 3 bases, the J end lost 6 bases, and 8 bases lay between the germline ends. Germline loops: CDR1 SGHTA, CDR2 FQGTGA. This CDR3 spans 13 amino acids. CDR3: CASSFEGAGELFF. The DNA for the CDR3 is TGTGCCAGCAGCTTCGAAGGGGCCGGGGAGCTGTTTTTT.

CDR3 nucleotide sequence: TGCGCCAGCAGCTTGGACAGGGGGACCGGGGAGCTGTTTTTT. The encoded protein is CASSLDRGTGELFF. This chain links TRBV5-1 with TRBJ2-2; TRBD1 matches 8 bases. The CDR3 has 14 residues. V dropped 0 bases and J dropped 5; count of bases not matched to a gene: 0. Germline loops: CDR1 SGHRS, CDR2 YFSETQ.

The V gene is TRBV6-1, the J gene TRBJ2-5, with D maybe TRBD2 (6 bases). CDR1 is MNHNS, CDR2 SASEGT, per germline. The V end lost 4 bases, the J end lost 1 base, and 10 bases lay between the germline ends. This CDR3 contains 14 residues. CDR3 sequence (DNA): TGTGCCAGCAGTGTTTTTAGCGGCCAAGAGACCCAGTACTTC. Residues: CASSVFSGQETQYF.

This clone occurred once. The chain carries TRBV5-1 and TRBJ2-5; 14 bases line up with TRBD2. The V gene's germline CDR1 is SGHRS and CDR2 YFSETQ. V was pared by 4 bases and J by 2 bases, with 7 bases of the junction left unmatched. The CDR3 covers 17 residues. The CDR3 DNA reads TGCGCCAGCAGCCGTCGGACTAGCGGGGGGTCTCAAGAGACCCAGTACTTC. It yields the protein CASSRRTSGGSQETQYF. The whole variable domain, filled in from reference TRBV5-1 and TRBJ2-5, reads KAGVTQTPRYLIKTRGQQVTLSCSPISGHRSVSWYQQTPGQGLQFLFEYFSETQRNKGNFPGRFSGRQFSNSRSEMNVSTLELGDSALYLCASSRRTSGGSQETQYFGPGTRLLVL.

CDR3: CASSFPQETQYF. The CDR3 nucleotides read TGTGCCAGCAGCTTCCCACAAGAGACCCAGTACTTC. The rearrangement uses TRBV7-2 and TRBJ2-5; D is unresolved. Looked up from germline, CDR1 is SGHTA and CDR2 is FQGNSA. Trimming shortened V by 3 bases and J by 2 bases, and 4 bases separated the two germline ends. The CDR3 contains 12 residues.

This clone occurred a few times. At one of its ends the junction is not consistent with the germline gene, which may arise from a read error. Other nucleotide sequences in the sample specify the same CDR3. The rearrangement uses TRBV5-1 and TRBJ2-3; 7 bases map to TRBD1. CDR1 is SGHRS and CDR2 is YFSETQ in the germline V gene. The CDR3 is made up of 15 amino acids. The CDR3 is CASSPDRRSTDTQYF. CDR3 DNA: TGTGCCAGCAGCCCGGACAGGCGATCCACAGATACGCAGTATTTT.

The chain is built from TRBV7-9 and TRBJ2-7; 10 bases fit TRBD2. V dropped 8 bases and J dropped 1; count of bases not matched to a gene: 8. The CDR3 runs 15 residues. Germline V gives CDR1 SEHNR, CDR2 FQNEAQ (reference sequence). The CDR3 reads CASGRAGGRSYEQYF. CDR3 DNA: TGTGCCAGCGGCCGAGCGGGAGGGCGGTCCTACGAGCAGTACTTC.

The chain uses TRBV10-2 and TRBJ1-2, with 8 bases aligning to TRBD1. The CDR3 length is 14 residues. Germline assignment: CDR1 WSHSY and CDR2 SAAADI. Trimming took 3 bases from V and 6 from J; bases not matched to a gene: 6. The CDR3 DNA reads TGCGCCAGCAGTGAACCAGGGGGCGCGAATGGCTACACCTTC. Its translation is CASSEPGGANGYTF.